The 8 T cell receptor beta chains below come from one sample, sequenced in a study of CD8 T cells in ankylosing spondylitis. TCRdb reprocessed the 5' RACE reads via MiXCR and lists one record per CDR3 protein. The repertoire holds fewer than 250,000 distinct CDR3 sequences, with about 10% as singletons. Sequenced: blood, either unsorted or a sorted T cell fraction (not recorded which). The receptor source for this set is a male donor with ankylosing spondylitis or in good health (not recorded which).

The chain uses TRBV4-2 and TRBJ2-3; D ambiguous. Germline CDR1 reads LGHNA; CDR2 reads YNFKEQ. The CDR3 runs 15 residues. The germline V and J ends were trimmed by 0 bases and 5 bases, with 12 bases remaining between them. The CDR3 DNA follows: TGTGCCAGCAGCCAAGAGGGGAAGGATGGAGATACGCAGTATTTT. Translating it yields CASSQEGKDGDTQYF.

This clonotype was observed at least ten times. The chain combines TRBV4-2 with TRBJ2-3, with D tentatively TRBD1 (6 bases). Looked up from germline, CDR1 is LGHNA and CDR2 is YNFKEQ. V was shortened by 4 bases and J by 0 bases, with 8 bases between the two germline ends. There are 14 residues in the CDR3. The CDR3 DNA reads as TGTGCCAGCAGCCGGGACAAAAGCACAGATACGCAGTATTTT. Protein product: CASSRDKSTDTQYF.

This chain links TRBV29-1 with TRBJ1-1; D may be TRBD1 (6 bases). V was cut by 7 bases and J by 3 bases, with 15 bases left in between. Germline V gives CDR1 SQVTM, CDR2 ANQGSEA. The CDR3 has 13 amino acids. The CDR3 protein is CSAGQYSDTEAFF. The CDR3 region has the DNA TGCAGCGCCGGACAGTACTCGGACACTGAAGCTTTCTTT. Variable domain in full (rest from reference TRBV29-1 and TRBJ1-1): SAVISQKPSRDICQRGTSLTIQCQVDSQVTMMFWYRQQPGQSLTLIATANQGSEATYESGFVIDKFPISRPNLTFSTLTVSNMSPEDSSIYLCSAGQYSDTEAFFGQGTRLTVV.

This clonotype was recorded many times. V is TRBV7-8 and J is TRBJ2-3; D is undetermined. The V end lost 0 bases, the J end lost 0 bases, and 16 bases lay between the germline ends. The CDR3 is 18 amino acids. The V gene's germline CDR1 is SGHVS and CDR2 FQNEAQ. CDR3 in DNA: TGTGCCAGCAGCTTAGCGCCTGAGTTAGTAGCTAGCACAGATACGCAGTATTTT. Amino acid sequence: CASSLAPELVASTDTQYF.

This clonotype was counted at least ten times. The V call is TRBV5-1, the J call TRBJ2-3; 9 bases agree with TRBD2. Germline values: CDR1 SGHRS, CDR2 YFSETQ. CDR3 length equals 16 residues. The V gene end was trimmed by 4 bases and the J gene end by 1 base; junction bases not matched to a gene: 7. The CDR3 bases are TGCGCCAGCAGCCCGGGGACTAGCCAACGCACAGATACGCAGTATTTT. Translated: CASSPGTSQRTDTQYF.

This clonotype was counted many times. V gene TRBV14 combines with J gene TRBJ1-1; D might be TRBD1 (5 bases). V lost 1 base, J lost 4 bases, and 13 bases lay in between. Germline V CDR1 and CDR2: SGHDN, FVKESK. The CDR3 totals 15 residues. The CDR3 is CASSQVGRGGTEAFF. The CDR3 bases are TGTGCCAGCAGCCAAGTAGGAAGGGGAGGCACTGAAGCTTTCTTT.

This clonotype was counted a few times. The V and J genes are TRBV11-3 and TRBJ1-4; TRBD1 matches at 7 bases. V gave up 5 bases and J gave up 3 bases; unmatched junction bases: 3. Germline V gene data show CDR1 as SGHNT and CDR2 as YENEEA. The CDR3 covers 14 residues. CDR3 amino acids: CASSKGAANEKLFF. The CDR3 DNA reads TGTGCCAGCAGCAAGGGGGCCGCTAATGAAAAACTGTTTTTT.

Note on this clonotype: Since a much larger clone is just one base distant, this may be a read error. CDR3 bases: TGTACCACCAGTGATCCCACCGAGGCAGATACGCAGTATTTT. It specifies CTTSDPTEADTQYF. The J gene is TRBJ2-3, the V gene TRBV24-1; D is undetermined. The germline V gene has CDR1 KGHDR and CDR2 SFDVKD. This CDR3 has 14 amino acids.